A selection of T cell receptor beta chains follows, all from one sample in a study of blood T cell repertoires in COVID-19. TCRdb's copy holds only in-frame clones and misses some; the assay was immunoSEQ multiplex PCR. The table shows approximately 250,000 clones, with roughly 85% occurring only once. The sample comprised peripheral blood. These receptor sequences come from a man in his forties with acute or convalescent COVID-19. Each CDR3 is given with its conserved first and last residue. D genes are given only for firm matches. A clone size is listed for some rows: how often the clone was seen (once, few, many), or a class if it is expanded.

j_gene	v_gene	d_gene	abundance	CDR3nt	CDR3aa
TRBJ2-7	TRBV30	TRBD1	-	TGTGCCTGGTCTGGGACAGGGGACCCCTACGAGCAGTACTTC	CAWSGTGDPYEQYF
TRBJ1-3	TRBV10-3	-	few	TGTGCCACCCGAGCGGAAGACACCATATATTTT	CATRAEDTIYF
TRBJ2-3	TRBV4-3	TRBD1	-	TGCGCCAGCAGCCCCCAAGCAGAGGGGGCGCCAGATACGCAGTATTTT	CASSPQAEGAPDTQYF
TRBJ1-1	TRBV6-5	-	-	TGTGCCAGCAGTCGGGGGAACACTGAAGCTTTCTTT	CASSRGNTEAFF
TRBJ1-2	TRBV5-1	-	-	TGCGCCAGCAGCTTGGCCGGGACACGGACCGTTATTCCTTATGGCTACACCTTC	CASSLAGTRTVIPYGYTF
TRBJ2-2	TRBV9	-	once	TGTGCCAGCAGCCCGAGGGTTTCGTCCGGGGAGCTGTTTTTT	CASSPRVSSGELFF
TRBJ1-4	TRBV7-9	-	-	TGTGCCAGCATCGCAGAACGGGCGGGTAATGAAAAACTGTTTTTT	CASIAERAGNEKLFF
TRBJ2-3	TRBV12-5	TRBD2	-	TGTGCTAGTGGTTGGGGAGGGGTAGCGGGCACAGATACGCAGTATTTT	CASGWGGVAGTDTQYF
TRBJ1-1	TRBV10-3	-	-	TGTGCCATCAGTGAGTCCGGTCTGCGAAACACTGAAGCTTTCTTT	CAISESGLRNTEAFF
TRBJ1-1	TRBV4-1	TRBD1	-	TGCGCCAGCAGCCAAGATCTAGGACAGGGGGCCTTCTTGAACACTGAAGCTTTCTTT	CASSQDLGQGAFLNTEAFF
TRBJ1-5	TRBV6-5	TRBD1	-	TGTGCCAGCAGTAGGACAGGGAACAGCAATCAGCCCCAGCATTTT	CASSRTGNSNQPQHF
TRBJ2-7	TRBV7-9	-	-	TGTGCCAGCACCGACTCGACAGTAGACTCCTACGAGCAGTACTTC	CASTDSTVDSYEQYF
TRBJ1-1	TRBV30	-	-	TGTGCCTGGAGTGTAAAATCAGGTGAAGCTTTCTTT	CAWSVKSGEAFF
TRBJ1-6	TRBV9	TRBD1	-	TGTGCCAGCAGCGTAGACCTCCGGCCGGGACAGGGAAACTCACCCCTCCACTTT	CASSVDLRPGQGNSPLHF
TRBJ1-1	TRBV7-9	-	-	TGTGCCAGCAGCTTAGCCCACAGCTTTGAAGCTTTCTTT	CASSLAHSFEAFF
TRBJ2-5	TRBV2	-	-	TGTGCCAGCAGTGGGAGGGACCAAGAGACCCAGTACTTC	CASSGRDQETQYF
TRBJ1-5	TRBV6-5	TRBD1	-	TGTGCCAGCAGCGGGACAGGGGGCCCCAATCAGCCCCAGCATTTT	CASSGTGGPNQPQHF
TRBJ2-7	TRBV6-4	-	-	TGTGCCAGCAGTGAATCGAACAGGGAAATCCGCGAGCAGTACTTC	CASSESNREIREQYF
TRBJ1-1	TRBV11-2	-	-	TGTGCCAGCAGCTTAGCGTCTTTGAACACTGAAGCTTTCTTT	CASSLASLNTEAFF
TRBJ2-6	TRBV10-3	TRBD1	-	TGTGCCATCAGGGACAGGGGGCTCGGGGCCAACGTCCTGACTTTC	CAIRDRGLGANVLTF
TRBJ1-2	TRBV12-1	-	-	TGTGCCAGCAGCTCCTTATGGACAGCCCTGAACTATGGCTACACCTTC	CASSSLWTALNYGYTF
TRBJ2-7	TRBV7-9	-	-	TGTGCCAGCAGCTCCGCGGGCGTGTACGAGCAGTACTTC	CASSSAGVYEQYF
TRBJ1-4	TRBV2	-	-	TGTGCCAGCACAGGACAGCCGCTTGAAAAACTGTTTTTT	CASTGQPLEKLFF
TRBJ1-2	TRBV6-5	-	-	TGTGCCAGCAGCTATACCGCGGCCGGTGGGGGCTACACCTTC	CASSYTAAGGGYTF
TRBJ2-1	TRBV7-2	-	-	TGTGCCAGCAGCCCGGGGGTGGGACAGATCAATGAGCAGTTCTTC	CASSPGVGQINEQFF
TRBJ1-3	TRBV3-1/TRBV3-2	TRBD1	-	TGTGCCAGCAGCCGACAGGGTTCTGGAAACACCATATATTTT	CASSRQGSGNTIYF
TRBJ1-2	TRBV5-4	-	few	TGTGCCAGCAGCTTGGCCGCGGGAAGAAAAGGCTATGGCTACACCTTC	CASSLAAGRKGYGYTF
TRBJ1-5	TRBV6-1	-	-	TGTGCCAGCAGTGTAGAGACCGGGATTAGCAATCAGCCCCAGCATTTT	CASSVETGISNQPQHF
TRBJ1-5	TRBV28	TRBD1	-	TGTGCCGGCGGACAGGGGTATCAGCCCCAGCATTTT	CAGGQGYQPQHF
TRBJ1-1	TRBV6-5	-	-	TGTGCCAGCGGAAAGGGGGAAACTGAAGCTTTCTTT	CASGKGETEAFF
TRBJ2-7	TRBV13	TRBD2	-	TGTGCCAGCAGCCGAGGGTTGGTAGCGGGGGGTATGAACGAGCAGTACTTC	CASSRGLVAGGMNEQYF
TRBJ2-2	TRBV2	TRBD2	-	TGTGCCAGCGGCGGGGGATCCGGGGAGCTGTTTTTT	CASGGGSGELFF
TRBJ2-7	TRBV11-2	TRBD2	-	TGTGCCAGCAGCTCTAGCGGGGGGGCGGGCGAGCAGTACTTC	CASSSSGGAGEQYF
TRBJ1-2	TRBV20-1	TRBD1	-	TGCAGTGCTTCGACAGGGGGGGGCTACACCTTC	CSASTGGGYTF
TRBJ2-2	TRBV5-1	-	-	TGCGCCAGCAGGGGGCAACTGAACACCGGGGAGCTGTTTTTT	CASRGQLNTGELFF
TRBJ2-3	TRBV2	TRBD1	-	TGTGCCAGCAGTGAACAGGGGGCGGCCAGCACAGATACGCAGTATTTT	CASSEQGAASTDTQYF
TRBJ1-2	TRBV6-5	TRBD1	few	TGTGCCAGCAGAAACAGGGGCGGTGGCTACACCTTC	CASRNRGGGYTF
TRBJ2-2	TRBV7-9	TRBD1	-	TGTGCCAGCAGCTTAGAGGGGACAGCGAACACCGGGGAGCTGTTTTTT	CASSLEGTANTGELFF
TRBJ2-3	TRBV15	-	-	TGTGCCACCAGCAACAGGGATTTGGTTGGCACAGATACGCAGTATTTT	CATSNRDLVGTDTQYF
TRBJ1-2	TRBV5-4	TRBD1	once	TGTGCCAGCAGCTTCGGCCGGGACAGGGACGGCTACACCTTC	CASSFGRDRDGYTF
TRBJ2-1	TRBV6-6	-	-	TGTGCCAGCAGTTACTTGTCCGGTCGCTCCTACAATGAGCAGTTCTTC	CASSYLSGRSYNEQFF
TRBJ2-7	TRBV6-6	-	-	TGTGCCAGCAGTTACCGGGAGAGGGTATACGAGCAGTACTTC	CASSYRERVYEQYF
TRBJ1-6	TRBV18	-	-	TGTGCCAGCTCACCCCCCGCGGGAGTTCAATCACCCCTCCACTTT	CASSPPAGVQSPLHF
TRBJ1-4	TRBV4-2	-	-	TGTGCCAGCAGCCAAGGTGCAGGGGCAATAATTGCAACTAATGAAAAACTGTTTTTT	CASSQGAGAIIATNEKLFF
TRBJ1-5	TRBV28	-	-	TGTGCCAGCACAGGGAGCAATCAGCCCCAGCATTTT	CASTGSNQPQHF
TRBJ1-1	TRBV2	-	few	TGTGCCGAAGGGGGGAACACTGAAGCTTTCTTT	CAEGGNTEAFF
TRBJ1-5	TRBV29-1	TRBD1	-	TGCAGCGCCGCCATGGGGACAGGAAGCAATCAGCCCCAGCATTTT	CSAAMGTGSNQPQHF
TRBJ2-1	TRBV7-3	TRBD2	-	TGTGCCAGCAGCTCTTCTAGCGGGGGATACAATGAGCAGTTCTTC	CASSSSSGGYNEQFF
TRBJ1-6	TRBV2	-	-	TGTGCCAGCAGTCCTCGGGGGGAAGGGAATTCACCCCTCCACTTT	CASSPRGEGNSPLHF
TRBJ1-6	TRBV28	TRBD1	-	TGTGCCAGCAGTCCAGGGGGCGTTAATAATTCACCCCTCCACTTT	CASSPGGVNNSPLHF
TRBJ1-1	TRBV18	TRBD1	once	TGTGCCAGCTCAACAACAGGGGGCGATACCGAAGCTTTCTTT	CASSTTGGDTEAFF
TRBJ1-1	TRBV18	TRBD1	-	TGTGCCAGCTCACCGACAGGGCTCCTTAACACTGAAGCTTTCTTT	CASSPTGLLNTEAFF
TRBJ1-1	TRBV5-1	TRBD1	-	TGCGCCAGCAGCTTGGAACAGGGGGGCATGAACACTGAAGCTTTCTTT	CASSLEQGGMNTEAFF
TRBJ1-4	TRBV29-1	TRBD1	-	TGCAGCGCCTTACCGACAGGGGTCAATGAAAAACTGTTTTTT	CSALPTGVNEKLFF
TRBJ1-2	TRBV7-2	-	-	TGTGCCAGCAGCCCAGACTCTCTCCCTGGAGGCTACACCTTC	CASSPDSLPGGYTF
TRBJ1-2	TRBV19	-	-	TGTGCCAGTAGTATCTACGCTCGAAATAATGACTATGGCTACACCTTC	CASSIYARNNDYGYTF